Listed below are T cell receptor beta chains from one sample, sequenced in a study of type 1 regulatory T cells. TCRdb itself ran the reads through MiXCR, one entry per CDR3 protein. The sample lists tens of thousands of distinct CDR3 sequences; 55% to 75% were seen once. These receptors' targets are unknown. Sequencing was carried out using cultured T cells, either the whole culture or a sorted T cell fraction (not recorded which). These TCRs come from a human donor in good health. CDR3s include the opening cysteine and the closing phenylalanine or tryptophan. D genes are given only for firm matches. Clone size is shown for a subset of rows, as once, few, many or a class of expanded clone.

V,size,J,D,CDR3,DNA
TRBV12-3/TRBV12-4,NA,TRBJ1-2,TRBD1,CASSLRDRGGYTF,TGTGCCAGCAGTTTAAGGGACAGGGGTGGCTACACCTTC
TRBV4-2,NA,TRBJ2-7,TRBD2,CASSQEVLAGRTYEQYF,TGTGCCAGCAGCCAAGAGGTCCTAGCGGGGAGGACCTACGAGCAGTACTTC
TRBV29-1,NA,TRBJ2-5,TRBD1,CSAQGVEETQYF,TGCAGCGCACAGGGGGTGGAAGAGACCCAGTACTTC
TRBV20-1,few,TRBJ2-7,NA,CSARGPISWYEQYF,TGCAGTGCTAGGGGGCCTATCTCCTGGTACGAGCAGTACTTC
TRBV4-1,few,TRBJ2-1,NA,CASSQPLRQEKVGEQFF,TGCGCCAGCAGCCAACCGCTGCGACAGGAGAAGGTGGGTGAGCAGTTCTTC
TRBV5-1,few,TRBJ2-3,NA,CASAPLGTDTQYF,TGCGCCAGCGCCCCGCTAGGGACAGATACGCAGTATTTT
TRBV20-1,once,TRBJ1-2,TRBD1,CSATGTGGTGYTF,TGCAGTGCAACCGGGACAGGGGGTACTGGCTACACCTTC
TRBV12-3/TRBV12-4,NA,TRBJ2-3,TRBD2,CASTPPSGGVATQYF,TGTGCCAGCACCCCCCCTAGCGGGGGGGTAGCTACGCAGTATTTT
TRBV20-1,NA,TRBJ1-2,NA,CSAPTEFYGYTF,TGCAGTGCACCGACAGAATTCTATGGCTACACCTTC
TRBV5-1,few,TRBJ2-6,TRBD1,CASSGGQGDYGANVLTF,TGCGCCAGCAGCGGCGGACAGGGGGATTATGGGGCCAACGTCCTGACTTTC
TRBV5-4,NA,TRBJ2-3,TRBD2,CASSPGTSGFTDTQYF,TGTGCCAGCAGCCCGGGGACTAGCGGATTCACAGATACGCAGTATTTT
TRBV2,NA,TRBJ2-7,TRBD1,CASSEVGGQGSEQYF,TGTGCCAGCAGTGAAGTAGGGGGACAGGGATCCGAGCAGTACTTC
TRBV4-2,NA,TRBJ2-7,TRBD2,CASSQEVLAGRSYEQYF,TGTGCCAGCAGCCAAGAGGTCTTAGCGGGGCGCTCCTACGAGCAGTACTTC
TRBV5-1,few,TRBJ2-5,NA,CASSFSVGETQYF,TGCGCCAGCAGCTTTAGCGTTGGGGAGACCCAGTACTTC
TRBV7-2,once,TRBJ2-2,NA,CASSFITGELFF,TGTGCCAGCAGCTTCATCACCGGGGAGCTGTTTTTT
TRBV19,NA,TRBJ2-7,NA,CASSPSGGFYEQYF,TGTGCCAGTAGCCCGTCTGGGGGCTTCTACGAGCAGTACTTC
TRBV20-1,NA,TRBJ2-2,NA,CSARRLPNTGELFF,TGCAGTGCTAGGCGGCTACCGAACACCGGGGAGCTGTTTTTT
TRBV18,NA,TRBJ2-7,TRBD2,CASSPPGLAMNEQYF,TGTGCCAGCTCACCACCGGGACTAGCGATGAACGAGCAGTACTTC
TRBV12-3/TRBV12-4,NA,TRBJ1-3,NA,CASSPYLDTIYF,TGTGCCAGCAGTCCATACCTGGACACCATATATTTT
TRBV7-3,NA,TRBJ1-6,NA,CASSLSPNSPLHF,TGTGCCAGCAGCTTAAGTCCCAATTCACCCCTCCACTTT
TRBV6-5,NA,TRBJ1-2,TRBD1,CASSRRDSSNYGYTF,TGTGCCAGCAGCCGCCGGGACAGCTCTAACTATGGCTACACCTTC
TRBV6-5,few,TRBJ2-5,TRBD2,CASSRSQTSRETQYF,TGTGCCAGCAGCCGGTCCCAGACTAGCCGAGAGACCCAGTACTTC
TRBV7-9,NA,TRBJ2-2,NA,CASSLRQEANTGELFF,TGTGCCAGCAGCTTAAGACAGGAGGCGAACACCGGGGAGCTGTTTTTT
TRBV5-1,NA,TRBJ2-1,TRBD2,CASSLGRGFNNEQFF,TGCGCCAGCAGCTTGGGGCGGGGGTTCAACAATGAGCAGTTCTTC
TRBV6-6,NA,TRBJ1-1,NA,CASRYGVNTEAFF,TGTGCCAGCAGGTACGGGGTGAACACTGAAGCTTTCTTT
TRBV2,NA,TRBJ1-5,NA,CASSGDFNQPQHF,TGTGCCAGCAGTGGGGACTTCAATCAGCCCCAGCATTTT
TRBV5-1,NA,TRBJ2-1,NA,CASSLDRASFNEQFF,TGCGCCAGCAGCTTGGACCGGGCCTCTTTCAATGAGCAGTTCTTC
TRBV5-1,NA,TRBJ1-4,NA,CASSLGDAVDEKLFF,TGCGCCAGCAGCCTAGGGGATGCGGTCGATGAAAAACTGTTTTTT
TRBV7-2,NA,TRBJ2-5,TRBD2,CASRTSGGASETQYF,TGTGCCAGCAGAACGAGCGGGGGGGCCTCGGAGACCCAGTACTTC
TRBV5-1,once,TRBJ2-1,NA,CASSLVPTSNEQFF,TGCGCCAGCAGCTTGGTCCCTACTAGCAATGAGCAGTTCTTC
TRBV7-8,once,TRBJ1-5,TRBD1,CASSQGTGFQPQHF,TGTGCCAGCAGCCAAGGGACAGGGTTTCAGCCCCAGCATTTT
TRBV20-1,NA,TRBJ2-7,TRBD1,CSAARGGRGQGTEQYF,TGCAGTGCCGCTAGAGGGGGACGAGGACAGGGAACCGAGCAGTACTTC
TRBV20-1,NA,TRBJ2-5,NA,CSATEYQETQYF,TGCAGTGCCACCGAGTACCAAGAGACCCAGTACTTC
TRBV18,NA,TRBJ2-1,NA,CASSPQARTSYNEQFF,TGTGCCAGCTCACCCCAAGCGCGCACTTCCTACAATGAGCAGTTCTTC
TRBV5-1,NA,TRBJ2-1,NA,CASSLGQANNEQFF,TGCGCCAGCAGCTTGGGACAGGCCAACAATGAGCAGTTCTTC
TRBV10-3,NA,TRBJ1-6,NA,CASKVTSDSPLHF,TGTGCCTCAAAGGTGACCTCCGATTCACCCCTCCACTTT
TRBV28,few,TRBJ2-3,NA,CASTWGGATDTQYF,TGTGCCAGCACCTGGGGGGGGGCCACAGATACGCAGTATTTT
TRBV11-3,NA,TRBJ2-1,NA,CASSQTGLSFNEQFF,TGTGCCAGCAGCCAGACAGGTCTATCATTCAATGAGCAGTTCTTC
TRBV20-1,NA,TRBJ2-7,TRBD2,CSAAPGTSGYEQYF,TGCAGTGCTGCTCCCGGGACTAGCGGGTACGAGCAGTACTTC
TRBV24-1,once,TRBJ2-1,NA,CATSEGWGDYNEQFF,TGTGCCACCAGTGAAGGATGGGGAGACTACAATGAGCAGTTCTTC
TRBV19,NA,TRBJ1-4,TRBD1,CASSRQGLEEKLFF,TGTGCCAGTAGTCGACAGGGCTTGGAGGAAAAACTGTTTTTT
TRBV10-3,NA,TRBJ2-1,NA,CAISPIFASSSNPRGNEQFF,TGTGCCATCAGTCCGATTTTCGCGTCATCTTCGAACCCAAGGGGGAATGAGCAGTTCTTC
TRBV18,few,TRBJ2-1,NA,CASSPLAGSYNEQFF,TGTGCCAGCTCCCCACTTGCGGGGTCCTACAATGAGCAGTTCTTC
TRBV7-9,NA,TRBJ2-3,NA,CASSLFSSNGDTQYF,TGTGCCAGCAGCTTATTCAGTAGCAATGGAGATACGCAGTATTTT
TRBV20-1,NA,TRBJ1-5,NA,CSARGNNQPQHF,TGCAGTGCTAGGGGGAATAATCAGCCCCAGCATTTT
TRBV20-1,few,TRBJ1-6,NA,CSARGRAGVSSYNSPLHF,TGCAGTGCTAGGGGTCGGGCGGGAGTTAGCTCCTATAATTCACCCCTCCACTTT
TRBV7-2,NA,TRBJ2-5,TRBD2,CASSFNSGRETQYF,TGTGCCAGCAGCTTTAATAGCGGGAGGGAGACCCAGTACTTC
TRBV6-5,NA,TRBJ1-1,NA,CASHLLAGSTEAFF,TGTGCCAGCCACTTACTAGCAGGGAGCACTGAAGCTTTCTTT
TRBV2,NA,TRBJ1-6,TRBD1,CASRGETGGGNSPLHF,TGTGCCAGCAGGGGGGAGACAGGGGGTGGTAATTCACCCCTCCACTTT
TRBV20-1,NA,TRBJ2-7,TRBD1,CSAFPGQGSYEQYF,TGCAGTGCTTTTCCGGGACAGGGCTCCTACGAGCAGTACTTC
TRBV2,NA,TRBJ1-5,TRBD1,CASRGQGNQPQHF,TGTGCCAGCAGAGGACAGGGGAATCAGCCCCAGCATTTT
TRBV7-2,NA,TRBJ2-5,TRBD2,CASSWTSLVAQYF,TGTGCCAGCAGTTGGACTAGCCTGGTGGCCCAGTACTTC
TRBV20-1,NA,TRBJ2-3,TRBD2,CSAPRRGEAQYF,TGCAGTGCGCCCAGACGGGGGGAGGCGCAGTATTTT
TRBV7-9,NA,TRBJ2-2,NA,CASSRPGGPTTGELFF,TGTGCCAGCAGCAGGCCCGGAGGGCCGACCACCGGGGAGCTGTTTTTT
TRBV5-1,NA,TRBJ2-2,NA,CASSLEGWTGELFF,TGCGCCAGCAGCTTGGAAGGTTGGACCGGGGAGCTGTTTTTT
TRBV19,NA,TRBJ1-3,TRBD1,CASYRGSGNTIYF,TGTGCCAGTTACAGGGGTTCTGGAAACACCATATATTTT
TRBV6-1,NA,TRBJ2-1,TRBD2,CASISGTSDNEQFF,TGTGCCAGCATCAGTGGGACTAGTGACAATGAGCAGTTCTTC
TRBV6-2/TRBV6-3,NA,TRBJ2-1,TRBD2,CASRTSGGARGEQFF,TGTGCCAGCAGGACTAGCGGGGGGGCTAGAGGTGAGCAGTTCTTC
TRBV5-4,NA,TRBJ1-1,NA,CASRKANTEAFF,TGTGCCAGCAGGAAGGCGAACACTGAAGCTTTCTTT